The 28 T cell receptor beta chains below all came from one sample that was sequenced in a study of Graves' ophthalmopathy and Graves' hyperthyroidism. RNA transcripts served as template for amplifying TCR beta CDR3 sequences. HTBI primers primed a first-round RT-PCR, and a second-round multiplex PCR followed. TCRdb used MiXCR to reprocess the multiplex PCR reads, holding one entry per CDR3 protein. This sample yields 650,000 to 800,000 distinct CDR3 sequences, of which more than 40% are seen a single time; 2.5% to 3.5% belongs to the top ten. Sequenced sample: peripheral blood. All receptors come from an adult man with Graves' ophthalmopathy.

V and J are TRBV25-1 and TRBJ2-5; 11 nucleotides line up with TRBD2. The germline gives CDR1 MGHDK, CDR2 SYGVNS. J was trimmed by 5 bases and V by 4 bases; bases with no gene match: 3. The CDR3 consists of 14 residues. The CDR3 nucleotides read TGTGCCAGCAGTGTAGCGGGGGGGCCCGAGACCCAGTACTTC. As protein: CASSVAGGPETQYF.

This clonotype was picked up many times. The V and J genes are TRBV5-5 and TRBJ1-2, with 10 bases lining up with TRBD1. V shed 4 bases and J 8 bases; nucleotides not matched to a gene: 5. Germline V gives CDR1 SGHKS, CDR2 YYEKEE (reference sequence). This CDR3 comprises 13 residues. CDR3 bases: TGTGCCAGCAGCCCGGGGACAGGGGAAGGCTACACCTTC. It is translated as CASSPGTGEGYTF.

This clonotype came up many times. The J gene is TRBJ1-4, the V gene TRBV7-6, with a weak D call TRBD1 (5 bases). Germline assignment: CDR1 SGHVS and CDR2 FNYEAQ. The CDR3 totals 15 residues. The V and J ends lost 5 bases and 4 bases respectively, with 14 bases between them. The CDR3 region has the DNA TGTGCCAGCAGCCCCACCCCCGACAGTAATGAAAAACTGTTTTTT. Translation: CASSPTPDSNEKLFF.

The sample holds one count of this clonotype. This clone may be a read error of a much larger clone one base away. As DNA, the CDR3 is TGTACCAGTAGTTTGGCAGGGGGCATGTACACTGAAGCTTTCTTT. Its translation is CTSSLAGGMYTEAFF. The rearrangement uses TRBV19 and TRBJ1-1, with TRBD1 matching 8 bases. Germline values: CDR1 LNHDA, CDR2 SQIVND (reference sequence). The CDR3 extends over 15 amino acids.

This clonotype has just a few counts. The chain recombines TRBV5-4 with TRBJ2-7, with 11 bases aligning to TRBD2. Trimming took 1 base from V and 7 from J; bases not matched to a gene: 7. The CDR3 contains 15 residues. Germline loops: CDR1 SGHNT, CDR2 YYREEE (reference sequence). The CDR3 DNA reads as TGTGCCAGCAGCTTGAGGCGTAGCGGGGGGGGAGAGCAGTACTTC. Translating it yields CASSLRRSGGGEQYF.

This clonotype was found many times. The genes are TRBV6-5 and TRBJ1-6, with D maybe TRBD1 (5 bases). The CDR3 contains 14 residues. V was trimmed by 5 bases and J by 9 bases, leaving 14 bases between them. CDR1 and CDR2 from the germline V gene are MNHEY and SVGAGI. CDR3 bases: TGTGCCAGCAGTCCAGGGCGTCGCGGTTCACCCCTCCACTTT. This gives the protein CASSPGRRGSPLHF.

This clonotype was seen more than once but under ten times. The chain employs TRBV5-1 and TRBJ2-3; 10 bases align to TRBD2. Looked up from germline, CDR1 is SGHRS and CDR2 is YFSETQ. The CDR3 is 15 amino acids. V dropped 2 bases and J dropped 7; count of bases not matched to a gene: 7. Here the CDR3 reads CASSLLGTSENTQYF. DNA of the CDR3: TGCGCCAGCAGCTTACTCGGGACTAGCGAGAATACGCAGTATTTT.

The gene calls are TRBV12-3 or TRBV12-4 and TRBJ2-7, with 9 bases aligning to TRBD1. The CDR3 consists of 14 residues. Germline trimming cut 5 bases from V and 7 bases from J; bases unmatched to any gene: 9. CDR3 sequence reads: CASSHRTGEGEQYV. DNA for the CDR3: TGTGCCAGCAGTCACCGGACAGGGGAAGGAGAGCAGTACGTC.

The CDR3 region is CSATSPGTGYNEQFF. The CDR3 DNA is TGCAGTGCTACTAGTCCCGGGACAGGATACAATGAGCAGTTCTTC. V gene TRBV20-1 combines with J gene TRBJ2-7; TRBD1 matches at 8 bases. With the DNA end fitting TRBJ2-1 better, the J assignment may be wrong. This CDR3 spans 15 amino acids. Germline assignment: CDR1 DFQATT and CDR2 SNEGSKA (reference sequence).

This clonotype was seen at least ten times. This rearrangement joins TRBV29-1 to TRBJ2-7; D gene unclear. With 7 bases removed from V and 1 base from J, the gap between germline ends came to 8 bases. Germline V gene data show CDR1 as SQVTM and CDR2 as ANQGSEA. This CDR3 comprises 11 residues. CDR3 protein: CSARVSYEQYF. The CDR3 DNA is TGCAGCGCTAGGGTGTCCTACGAGCAGTACTTC.

This clonotype came up many times. V gene TRBV5-1 combines with J gene TRBJ1-2; TRBD1 is a possible D gene (6 bases). Germline CDR1 is SGHRS and CDR2 is YFSETQ. With 1 base removed from V and 6 bases from J, the gap between germline ends came to 16 bases. This CDR3 has 15 amino acids. CDR3 coding DNA: TGCGCCAGCAGCTTGACACAGGGCCCCGTCGATGGCTACACCTTC. It yields the protein CASSLTQGPVDGYTF.

This clonotype was counted ten times or more. The rearrangement uses TRBV20-1 and TRBJ1-1; D remains unclear. The CDR3 covers 12 residues. V was cut by 5 bases and J by 3 bases, with 10 bases left in between. CDR1 and CDR2 (germline): DFQATT, SNEGSKA (reference sequence). The CDR3, as DNA: TGCAGTGCTGCCCTCGGGGACACTGAAGCTTTCTTT. Translated: CSAALGDTEAFF.

This clonotype came up many times. The chain joins TRBV2 to TRBJ2-7; maybe TRBD2 (6 bases). The CDR3 has 12 residues. Germline V gene sequence: CDR1 SNHLY, CDR2 FYNNEI. The ends were cut back, 7 bases at V and 3 bases at J, with 10 bases in the middle. CDR3 residues: CASMGLRYEQYF. In nucleotides, the CDR3 is TGTGCCAGCATGGGACTTCGCTACGAGCAGTACTTC.

As for this clonotype: One base away lies a much larger clone, so this may be a sequencing read error. This sequence joins TRBV24-1 and TRBJ2-5; D is unclear. Looked up from germline, CDR1 is KGHDR and CDR2 is SFDVKD. The CDR3 loop spans 13 amino acids. The CDR3 reads CATGDPNVETQYF. The CDR3, as DNA: TGTGCCACCGGTGACCCAAACGTAGAGACCCAGTACTTC.

Remarks on this clonotype: This sequence may be a read error, since a much larger clone differs from it by one base. The chain joins TRBV19 to TRBJ2-7; D is undetermined. Germline loops: CDR1 LNHDA, CDR2 SQIVND (reference sequence). The CDR3 sequence is 12 residues long. In DNA form, the CDR3 reads TGTGCCAGTAGAGATACTTCCTACGGGCAGTACTTC. Encoded protein: CASRDTSYGQYF. Based on the CDR3 plus reference TRBV19 and TRBJ2-7, the full variable domain is DGGITQSPKYLFRKEGQNVTLSCEQNLNHDAMYWYRQDPGQGLRLIYYSQIVNDFQKGDIAEGYSVSREKKESFPLTVTSAQKNPTAFYLCASRDTSYGQYFGPGTRLTVT.

This clonotype was seen at least ten times. The chain carries TRBV20-1 and TRBJ1-6, with D maybe TRBD1 (5 bases). V was pared by 3 bases and J by 8 bases, with 11 bases between. The CDR3 extends over 13 amino acids. Germline V gene data show CDR1 as DFQATT and CDR2 as SNEGSKA (reference sequence). CDR3 sequence: CSARPGPHSPLHF. CDR3 coding DNA: TGCAGTGCTAGGCCGGGGCCTCATTCACCCCTCCACTTT.

The genes are TRBV6-6 and TRBJ1-6, with D unresolved. The CDR3 has 15 residues. V gave up 6 bases and J gave up 0 bases, with 9 bases separating them. Germline CDR1 MNHNY, CDR2 SVGAGI (reference sequence). CDR3 residues: CASSDKSSYNSPLHF. The CDR3 nucleotides read TGTGCCAGCAGCGACAAGAGCTCCTATAATTCACCCCTCCACTTT.

This clonotype was detected only a few times. V is TRBV6-5 and J is TRBJ2-5; 9 bases line up with TRBD2. Germline CDR1 reads MNHEY; CDR2 reads SVGAGI. Germline trimming cut 9 bases from V and 5 bases from J; bases unmatched to any gene: 13. The CDR3 is 15 amino acids. This chain's CDR3 is CARSPRAGGLETQYF. CDR3 DNA: TGTGCCAGGTCCCCTCGGGCGGGAGGGCTTGAGACCCAGTACTTC.

The chain uses TRBV7-2 and TRBJ2-7; 10 bases line up with TRBD2. V was pared by 2 bases and J by 4 bases, with 8 bases of the junction left unmatched. The CDR3 totals 16 residues. The germline V gene encodes CDR1 SGHTA and CDR2 FQGNSA. Here the CDR3 reads CASSLWSSGSLYEQYF. In nucleotides, the CDR3 is TGTGCCAGCAGCTTATGGTCTAGCGGGAGTTTGTACGAGCAGTACTTC.

This clonotype was counted a few times. The V and J genes are TRBV30 and TRBJ1-2, with TRBD1 identical over 9 bases. CDR1 and CDR2 (germline): GTSNPN, SVGIG (reference sequence). The CDR3 runs 14 residues. V shed 2 bases and J 5 bases; nucleotides not matched to a gene: 6. The chain's CDR3 is CAWSTGTGTYGYTF. The CDR3 nucleotides read TGTGCCTGGAGTACCGGGACAGGGACTTATGGCTACACCTTC.

A note on this clonotype: Possible read error: a much larger clone is one base away. The chain recombines TRBV11-1 with TRBJ1-4; a weak D match, TRBD1 (6 bases). From germline, CDR1 is SGHAT and CDR2 FQDESV (reference sequence). The CDR3 totals 16 residues. V lost 5 bases and J 0 bases, leaving 13 bases between the germline ends. CDR3 in DNA: TGTGCCAGCAGCCTCACAGGGTACACAACTAATGAAAAACTGTTTTTT. Its translation is CASSLTGYTTNEKLFF.

This clonotype has a count of ten or more. This rearrangement joins TRBV7-3 to TRBJ1-2; tentatively, D is TRBD1 (5 bases). CDR3 length: 14 residues. Looked up from germline, CDR1 is SGHTA and CDR2 is FQGTGA. The V end was cut by 5 bases, the J end by 5 bases, with 15 bases between. CDR3 DNA: TGTGCCAGCAGCGACCGGGACGGCGGTTATGGCTACACCTTC. Its protein product is CASSDRDGGYGYTF.

With respect to this clonotype: This may arise from a read error, as a much more abundant clone is one base away. This chain uses TRBV7-7 with TRBJ2-2; 12 bases are a match to TRBD2. This CDR3 has 16 residues. CDR1 and CDR2 (germline): SSHAT, FNYEAQ (reference sequence). CDR3 nucleotides: TGTGCTAGCAGCTTCGGACTAGCGGGGAACGCCGGGGAGCTGTTTTTT. This codes for CASSFGLAGNAGELFF.

This clonotype appeared many times. The CDR3 is CASSAQTNYGYTF. CDR3 in DNA: TGTGCCAGCAGCGCACAGACTAACTATGGCTACACCTTC. The J gene is TRBJ1-2, the V gene TRBV7-9, with D unresolved. V lost 5 bases to trimming and J lost 0 bases, with 7 bases between them. The CDR3 spans 13 residues. Germline V gene sequence: CDR1 SEHNR, CDR2 FQNEAQ (reference sequence).

CDR3 protein: CASSQERLQAANEKLFF. The CDR3 nucleotides are TGCGCCAGCAGCCAAGAACGGTTACAGGCAGCTAATGAAAAACTGTTTTTT. This chain connects TRBV4-1 to TRBJ1-4; D may be TRBD1 (5 bases). V was shortened by 0 bases and J by 3 bases, with 14 bases between the two germline ends. The CDR3 totals 17 residues. Per germline, CDR1 MGHRA and CDR2 YSYEKL.

This clonotype was seen at least ten times. The J gene is TRBJ1-1, the V gene TRBV7-9, with D possibly TRBD1 on 5 matching bases. This CDR3 has 14 amino acids. Trimming took off 2 bases at V and 7 bases at J, with 14 bases between the two ends. Germline V lookup: CDR1 SEHNR, CDR2 FQNEAQ (reference sequence). CDR3 sequence: CASSLHNRGNEAFF. The CDR3 DNA follows: TGTGCCAGCAGCTTACATAATAGGGGTAATGAAGCTTTCTTT.

This chain links TRBV5-4 with TRBJ1-1; 7 bases are a match to TRBD1. Losses at the gene ends were 4 bases for V and 0 bases for J; bases not matched to a gene: 9. CDR3 length: 16 residues. Germline-derived CDR1 and CDR2 are SGHNT and YYREEE (reference sequence). CDR3 region: CASSPRQGVMNTEAFF. The CDR3 nucleotides are TGTGCCAGCAGCCCAAGACAGGGAGTTATGAACACTGAAGCTTTCTTT.

The rearrangement joins TRBV29-1 to TRBJ1-1; 7 positions agree with TRBD1. The CDR3 length is 12 residues. CDR1 and CDR2 from the germline V gene are SQVTM and ANQGSEA. CDR3 coding DNA: TGCCAAGCTGACAGGGCGAACACTGAAGCTTTCTTT. This codes for CQADRANTEAFF.